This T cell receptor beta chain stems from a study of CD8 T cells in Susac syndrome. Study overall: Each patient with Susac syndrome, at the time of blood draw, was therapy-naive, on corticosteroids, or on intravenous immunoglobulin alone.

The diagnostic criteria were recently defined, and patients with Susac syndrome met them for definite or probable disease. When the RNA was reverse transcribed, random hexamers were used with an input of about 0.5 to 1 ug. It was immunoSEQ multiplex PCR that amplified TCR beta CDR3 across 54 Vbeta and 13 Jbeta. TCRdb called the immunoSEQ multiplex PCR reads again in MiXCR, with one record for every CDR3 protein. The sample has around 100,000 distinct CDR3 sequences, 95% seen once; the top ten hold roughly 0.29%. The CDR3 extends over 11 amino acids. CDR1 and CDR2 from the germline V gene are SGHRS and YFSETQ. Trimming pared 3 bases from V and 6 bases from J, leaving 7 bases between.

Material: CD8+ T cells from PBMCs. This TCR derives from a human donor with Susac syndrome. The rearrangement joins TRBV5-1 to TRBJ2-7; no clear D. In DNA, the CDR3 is TGCGCCAGCAGCTCACTCGGCGAGCAGTACTTC. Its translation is CASSSLGEQYF.